This is a list of T cell receptor beta chains from one sample in a study of cytomegalovirus exposure and HLA in healthy donors. Assay used: immunoSEQ multiplex PCR; TCRdb lists only in-frame clones, some missing. In the table there are around 100,000 clones, approximately 7.1% of which are singletons. Sequencing used PBMCs. The receptors here all came from a man aged 50-59 years in good health and CMV-seronegative. Both conserved end residues are part of each CDR3. The order of the fields is D gene, V gene, clone size, J gene, CDR3 length, CDR3 protein. D genes are given only for firm matches. Some rows have no size entry. The others give once, few or many, or a class for an expanded clone.

>.|TRBV10-1|.|TRBJ2-2|13
CASSTGVAGELFF
>.|TRBV29-1|few|TRBJ1-1|13
CSVEWQLNTEAFF
>.|TRBV2|few|TRBJ1-2|14
CASSSDSFNYGYTF
>.|TRBV6-1|few|TRBJ2-5|14
CASSEGASEETQYF
>TRBD1|TRBV28|many|TRBJ1-6|16
CASRPTGVGDNSPLHF
>TRBD1|TRBV25-1|few|TRBJ1-1|14
CASSKFGTGAEAFF
>.|TRBV6-5|.|TRBJ1-6|15
CASSYSAVVNSPLHF
>.|TRBV4-3|.|TRBJ2-7|15
CASSQDRVSSYEQYF
>TRBD1|TRBV27|once|TRBJ2-5|16
CASRPHRGLTQETQYF
>TRBD1|TRBV28|few|TRBJ2-7|12
CASSLDRVEQYF
>TRBD2|TRBV19|.|TRBJ2-1|14
CASSISAGVDEQFF
>.|TRBV5-1|.|TRBJ2-1|13
CASSSSGEGEQFF
>TRBD1|TRBV6-5|few|TRBJ1-3|15
CASSRDRVSGNTIYF
>.|TRBV27|few|TRBJ1-1|13
CATTTSPGTEAFF
>.|TRBV7-2|few|TRBJ2-3|12
CASSLRWDTQYF
>TRBD1|TRBV5-8|.|TRBJ2-7|15
CASSFTGGDSYEQYF
>.|TRBV28|.|TRBJ2-1|14
CASSLRQGRGEQFF
>.|TRBV27|few|TRBJ1-5|14
CASSLGRGAQPQHF
>.|TRBV5-1|.|TRBJ2-3|13
CASSLRPSDTQYF
>TRBD2|TRBV7-9|few|TRBJ2-1|14
CASSASGAYNEQFF
>TRBD2|TRBV20-1|.|TRBJ2-1|11
CSGRLASEQFF
>.|TRBV7-2|few|TRBJ2-5|15
CASSLDPYSQETQYF
>.|TRBV28|few|TRBJ2-2|12
CASSLIAGELFF
>.|TRBV4-3|few|TRBJ2-6|16
CASSHRAGNGANVLTF
>.|TRBV5-3|few|TRBJ1-3|14
CARSFAGSGNTIYF
>TRBD1|TRBV29-1|few|TRBJ1-5|16
CSVSTGGGGGNQPQHF
>TRBD1|TRBV7-2|few|TRBJ2-7|16
CASSDSIRDSSYEQYF
>.|TRBV6-5|few|TRBJ1-1|14
CASSFYRESTEAFF
>.|TRBV9|.|TRBJ1-1|13
CASSAQGNTEAFF
>TRBD1|TRBV23-1|few|TRBJ1-4|15
CASSSTGEESEKLFF
>TRBD1|TRBV28|.|TRBJ2-2|16
CASSSRDRGLGGELFF
>.|TRBV6-1|few|TRBJ1-1|15
CASISHQGGQSEAFF
>.|TRBV7-6|.|TRBJ1-1|12
CASSSQGNEAFF
>.|TRBV7-2|few|TRBJ1-5|13
CASSLVGSEIRHF
>TRBD1|TRBV15|few|TRBJ2-5|12
CATGTAQGTQYF
>TRBD2|TRBV19|.|TRBJ2-1|16
CASTSAGTSGDNEQFF
>.|TRBV28|few|TRBJ1-2|16
CASSLWRQAPNYGYTF
>TRBD2|TRBV7-9|.|TRBJ2-7|16
CASSSTTSGGAEEQYF
>TRBD1|TRBV13|.|TRBJ2-3|16
CASSTRGQTSTDTQYF
>TRBD2|TRBV7-8|.|TRBJ2-3|18
CASSSIFGTSGSTDTQYF
>.|TRBV6-1|few|TRBJ1-1|13
CASSSRGSTEAFF
>.|TRBV28|few|.|16
CASSPGRGQRSYEQYF
>TRBD2|TRBV19|few|TRBJ2-7|15
CASSLSTSGTHEQYF
>.|TRBV18|.|TRBJ1-3|15
CASSPLMTGQNTIYF
>.|TRBV20-1|.|TRBJ2-1|11
CSAQQGNEQFF
>TRBD1|TRBV5-1|.|TRBJ2-1|14
CASRRDRPDNEQFF
>TRBD2|TRBV6-1|few|TRBJ2-3|16
CASSEEASGVTDTQYF
>TRBD2|TRBV7-3|.|TRBJ2-3|17
CASSAHPGGMVADTQYF
>.|TRBV28|.|TRBJ1-5|12
CATTGSDQPQHF
>.|TRBV6-1|.|TRBJ2-5|15
CASSPGRQGSETQYF
>.|TRBV28|.|TRBJ2-1|12
CASSGEGDEQFF
>.|TRBV19|.|TRBJ2-7|14
CASSIQGSSYEQYF
>.|TRBV7-9|few|TRBJ2-1|12
CASSLGPREQFF
>.|TRBV27|.|TRBJ2-1|13
CASRDYTGNEQFF
>TRBD1|TRBV5-1|few|TRBJ1-1|14
CASSLNQGGTEAFF
>TRBD1|TRBV19|.|TRBJ2-7|15
CASSNTGGFNYEQYF
>.|TRBV5-5|.|TRBJ1-3|14
CASSLGRGGNTIYF